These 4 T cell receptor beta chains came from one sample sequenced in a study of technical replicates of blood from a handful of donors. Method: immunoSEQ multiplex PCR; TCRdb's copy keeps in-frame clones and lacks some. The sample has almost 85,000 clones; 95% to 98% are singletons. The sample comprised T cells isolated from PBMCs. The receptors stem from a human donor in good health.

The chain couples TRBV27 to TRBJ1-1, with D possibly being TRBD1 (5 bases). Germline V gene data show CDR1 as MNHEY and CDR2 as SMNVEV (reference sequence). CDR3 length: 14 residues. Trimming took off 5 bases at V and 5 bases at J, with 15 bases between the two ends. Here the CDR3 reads CASSRAGQRTEAFF. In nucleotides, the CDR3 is TGTGCCAGCAGTCGGGCAGGGCAAAGGACTGAAGCTTTCTTT.

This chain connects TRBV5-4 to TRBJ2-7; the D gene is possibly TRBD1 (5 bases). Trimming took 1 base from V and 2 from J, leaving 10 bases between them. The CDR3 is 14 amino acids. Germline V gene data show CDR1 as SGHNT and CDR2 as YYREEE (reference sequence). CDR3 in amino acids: CASSLKGATYEQYF. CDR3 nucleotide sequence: TGTGCCAGCAGCTTGAAAGGGGCGACCTACGAGCAGTACTTC.

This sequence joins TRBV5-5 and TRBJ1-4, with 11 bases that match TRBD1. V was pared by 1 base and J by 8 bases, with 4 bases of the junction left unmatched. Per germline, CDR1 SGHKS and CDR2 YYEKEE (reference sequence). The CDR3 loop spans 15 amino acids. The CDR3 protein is CASSLPGQGDEKLFF. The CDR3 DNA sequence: TGTGCCAGCAGCTTGCCGGGACAGGGGGACGAAAAACTGTTTTTT.

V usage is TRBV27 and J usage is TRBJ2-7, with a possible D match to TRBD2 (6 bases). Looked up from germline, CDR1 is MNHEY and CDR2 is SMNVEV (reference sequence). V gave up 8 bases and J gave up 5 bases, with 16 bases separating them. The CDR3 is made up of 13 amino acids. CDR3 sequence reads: CASQGRGRNEQYF. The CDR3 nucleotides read TGTGCCAGCCAAGGGCGGGGTCGGAACGAGCAGTACTTC.